The present TCR beta chain was sequenced within a study of T cell responses to AZD1222 COVID-19 vaccine. General study results and limits: Donors were largely white British and mainly female; clonal diversity was possibly underestimated.

Generated by immunoSEQ multiplex PCR, the TCRdb table keeps only in-frame clones and is missing some. The table records 95,000 to 100,000 clones, less than 85% of them present only once. In the case of this clone: Its antigen is not known.

The origin of this receptor is an adult who received the AZD1222 COVID-19 vaccine. The sample here was peripheral blood, taken 28 days after the second AZD1222 dose.

CDR3: CAWGFRGSREKLFF. DNA for the CDR3: TGTGCCTGGGGATTCAGGGGGTCTCGGGAAAAACTGTTTTTT. V gene TRBV30 combines with J gene TRBJ1-4; 7 nucleotides align to TRBD1. The V segment lost 5 bases and the J segment 8 bases; nucleotides outside the gene matches: 11. Looked up from germline, CDR1 is GTSNPN and CDR2 is SVGIG (reference sequence). This CDR3 contains 14 residues.